This T cell receptor (beta chain) is from a study of blood T cell repertoires in COVID-19. Germline lookup yields CDR1 KGHSH and CDR2 LQKENI. The CDR3 totals 17 residues. The ends were cut back, 6 bases at V and 0 bases at J, with 18 bases in the middle. Using immunoSEQ multiplex PCR, the repertoire was profiled, and TCRdb retains in-frame clones only, with some absent. Here the sample spans around 43,000 clones, approximately 85% being singletons. The sequenced material came from peripheral blood. This TCR derives from a woman at least 80 years old with acute or convalescent COVID-19. This chain connects TRBV18 to TRBJ1-3, with D possibly TRBD1 on 5 matching bases. The CDR3 DNA reads as TGTGCCAGCTCCAAGCCGACAGATCTGAGCTCTGGAAACACCATATATTTT. Its translation: CASSKPTDLSSGNTIYF.